These 21 T cell receptor beta chains were sequenced from one sample in a study of T cell responses to AZD1222 COVID-19 vaccine. TCRdb's table, derived via immunoSEQ multiplex PCR, lists solely in-frame clones and lacks some. The sample has 99,000 or so clones; approximately 90% are singletons. This sample comprised peripheral blood, obtained on day 0 of AZD1222 vaccination. These receptors all stem from an adult in good health.

The genes are TRBV28 and TRBJ1-2; D unresolved. This CDR3 contains 14 residues. Looked up from germline, CDR1 is MDHEN and CDR2 is SYDVKM. Trimming stripped 6 bases from V and 4 bases from J, with 15 bases between. For the CDR3, the DNA is TGTGCCAGCAGCCCCGCAGGTACCCCCTATGGCTACACCTTC. Its translation: CASSPAGTPYGYTF.

This chain uses TRBV20-1 with TRBJ2-5, with D perhaps TRBD1 or TRBD2 (5 bases each). The germline CDR1 and CDR2 sequences are DFQATT and SNEGSKA (reference sequence). V was cut by 3 bases and J by 3 bases, with 11 bases left in between. This CDR3 spans 13 amino acids. The CDR3 DNA follows: TGCAGTGCTAGTAAGCGAGGGGAAGAGACCCAGTACTTC. Amino acids: CSASKRGEETQYF.

The chain has TRBV6-5 and TRBJ2-2; a weak D match, TRBD1 (5 bases). V was clipped by 2 bases and J by 5 bases, with 15 bases between them. Germline CDR1 MNHEY, CDR2 SVGAGI. The CDR3 runs to 16 residues. The chain's CDR3 is CASSYDRRGGTGELFF. The CDR3 DNA is TGTGCCAGCAGTTACGATCGTAGGGGTGGAACCGGGGAGCTGTTTTTT.

The chain couples TRBV30 to TRBJ1-1; 9 bases match TRBD1. Germline assignment: CDR1 GTSNPN and CDR2 SVGIG (reference sequence). This CDR3 region has 16 residues. The ends lost 4 bases at V and 11 bases at J; junction bases unmatched: 20. The CDR3: CAWKVAAPGQGFEAFF. CDR3 bases: TGTGCCTGGAAGGTCGCCGCGCCGGGACAGGGATTTGAGGCTTTCTTT.

Here the CDR3 reads CASSFWGRDTQYF. The CDR3 region has the DNA TGTGCCAGCAGCTTCTGGGGTCGAGATACGCAGTATTTT. The chain joins TRBV7-9 to TRBJ2-3; no definite D call. The CDR3 length is 13 residues. Germline V gene sequence: CDR1 SEHNR, CDR2 FQNEAQ (reference sequence). Deletions cut 3 bases from V and 5 bases from J, with 9 bases between.

This chain uses TRBV4-1 with TRBJ1-3, with D uncertain. V was pared by 3 bases and J by 0 bases, with 9 bases between. Germline V CDR1 and CDR2: MGHRA, YSYEKL. The CDR3 has 15 residues. CDR3 protein: CASSQGSSSGNTIYF. The CDR3 DNA reads TGCGCCAGCAGCCAGGGGTCGAGCTCTGGAAACACCATATATTTT.

The chain joins TRBV7-9 to TRBJ1-1; D not resolved. There are 14 residues in the CDR3. CDR1 and CDR2 (germline): SEHNR, FQNEAQ (reference sequence). V shed 5 bases and J shed 6 bases, with 16 bases lying between them. CDR3 protein: CASSRHGSIAEAFF. DNA of the CDR3: TGTGCCAGCAGCCGCCACGGGAGCATCGCTGAAGCTTTCTTT.

This rearrangement joins TRBV9 to TRBJ1-1; TRBD1 aligns across 11 bases. The V and J ends lost 1 base and 1 base, in that order; junction bases with no gene match: 9. In germline, CDR1 is SGDLS, CDR2 YYNGEE. The CDR3 runs 18 residues. CDR3 DNA sequence: TGTGCCAGCAGCGTAAACCCCGGACAGGGGGCAGGGAACACTGAAGCTTTCTTT. This codes for CASSVNPGQGAGNTEAFF.

The chain has TRBV24-1 and TRBJ2-1, with 7 bases identical to TRBD1. Germline CDR1 and CDR2: KGHDR and SFDVKD. This CDR3 has 14 residues. V lost 9 bases to trimming and J lost 8 bases; unmatched junction nucleotides: 12. The chain's CDR3 is CATGTGATGYEQFF. CDR3 DNA: TGTGCCACCGGTACAGGGGCAACTGGGTATGAGCAGTTCTTC.

This chain links TRBV4-3 with TRBJ2-7, with D possibly being TRBD1 (5 bases). V dropped 8 bases and J dropped 5 bases, with 13 bases sitting between them. CDR1 is LGHNA, CDR2 YSLEER, per germline. The CDR3 is 12 residues long. The CDR3 region is CASPKGNNEQYF. CDR3 in DNA: TGCGCCAGCCCTAAGGGGAACAACGAGCAGTACTTC.

CDR3 residues: CASSSGNTIYF. CDR3 coding DNA: TGTGCCAGCAGCTCTGGAAACACCATATATTTT. V gene TRBV3-1 (or the pseudogene TRBV3-2) combines with J gene TRBJ1-3; D is uncertain. V was shortened by 5 bases and J by 1 base, with 0 bases between the two germline ends. This CDR3 is built from 11 residues. In germline, CDR1 is LGHDT, CDR2 YNNKEL (reference sequence).

The chain has TRBV28 and TRBJ1-4; maybe TRBD1 (5 bases). The ends were cut back, 3 bases at V and 7 bases at J, with 27 bases in the middle. Germline assignment: CDR1 MDHEN and CDR2 SYDVKM. The CDR3 has 19 amino acids. The CDR3 nucleotides read TGTGCCAGCAGTTTTTCAGGATTGGGAAGAGGGGCGTTTAGTGAAAAACTGTTTTTT. Encoded protein: CASSFSGLGRGAFSEKLFF.

The chain couples TRBV11-2 to TRBJ2-7; D may correspond to TRBD1 or TRBD2 (6 bases each). The CDR3 spans 14 residues. Germline loops: CDR1 SGHAT, CDR2 FQNNGV. Trimming took 1 base from V and 5 from J, leaving 12 bases between them. CDR3 region: CASSLGGAVNEQYF. CDR3 sequence (DNA): TGTGCCAGCAGCTTAGGGGGGGCGGTCAACGAGCAGTACTTC.

This chain connects TRBV11-2 to TRBJ1-1; a weak D match, TRBD1 (6 bases). V lost 1 base and J lost 0, with 6 bases in between. CDR1 SGHAT and CDR2 FQNNGV come from the germline V gene. The CDR3 has 14 amino acids. The CDR3 region is CASSLGGLNTEAFF. The CDR3 DNA sequence: TGTGCCAGCAGCTTAGGGGGGCTGAACACTGAAGCTTTCTTT.

The rearrangement uses TRBV29-1 and TRBJ1-2; weak D call: TRBD1 (5 bases). V lost 1 base to trimming and J lost 4 bases, with 13 bases between them. In germline, CDR1 is SQVTM, CDR2 ANQGSEA. There are 14 residues in the CDR3. CDR3 in DNA: TGCAGCGTTGAAGCGCAGGGAGAGGCCTATGGCTACACCTTC. Its translation is CSVEAQGEAYGYTF.

The J gene is TRBJ2-5, the V gene TRBV5-6; 9 bases are shared with TRBD2. Trimming removed 7 bases from V and 5 bases from J; junction bases left unmatched: 9. CDR3 length: 14 amino acids. Germline CDR1 SGHDT, CDR2 YYEEEE. The CDR3 sequence is CASARAGGSETQYF. CDR3 nucleotide sequence: TGTGCCAGCGCCAGAGCGGGAGGAAGTGAGACCCAGTACTTC.

The sample holds one count of this clone. V usage is TRBV30 and J usage is TRBJ2-1; D is tentatively TRBD1 or TRBD2 (5 bases each). V shed 2 bases and J shed 6 bases, with 14 bases lying between them. Per the germline V gene, CDR1 is GTSNPN and CDR2 is SVGIG (reference sequence). This CDR3 has 14 amino acids. CDR3 DNA sequence: TGTGCCTGGAGTACTTTACGGGGCGGCAATGAGCAGTTCTTC. Translated, it gives CAWSTLRGGNEQFF.

V and J are TRBV2 and TRBJ2-2; tentative D call: TRBD2 (6 bases). Germline CDR1 and CDR2: SNHLY and FYNNEI. CDR3 length: 14 amino acids. Trimming left V 7 bases short and J 5 bases short, with 14 bases between. The CDR3 DNA sequence: TGTGCCAGCACGGGGCGGGGCTGGACCGGGGAGCTGTTTTTT. It yields the protein CASTGRGWTGELFF.

CDR3 protein: CASSTPRTGAANTGELFF. The CDR3 nucleotides are TGTGCCAGTAGTACCCCCAGGACGGGGGCCGCGAACACCGGGGAGCTGTTTTTT. J is TRBJ2-2 and V is TRBV19, with D perhaps matching TRBD1 or TRBD2 (6 bases each). Trimming stripped 4 bases from V and 0 bases from J, with 18 bases between. The CDR3 consists of 18 residues. Germline V lookup: CDR1 LNHDA, CDR2 SQIVND (reference sequence).

This clone was detected only a few times. Other DNA variants within this sample encode the same CDR3. V and J are TRBV2 and TRBJ2-5; 7 bases match TRBD2. Germline CDR1 reads SNHLY; CDR2 reads FYNNEI. The CDR3 has 13 amino acids. The J segment lost 2 bases and the V segment lost 6 bases, leaving 3 bases of the junction unmatched. In DNA, the CDR3 is TGTGCCAGCAGGCGGGAGCCTCAAGAGACCCAGTACTTC. This encodes CASRREPQETQYF.

A remark on this clone: The sample contains more than one DNA sequence encoding this CDR3. This chain connects TRBV5-6 to TRBJ1-2; the D is unclear. The germline CDR1 and CDR2 sequences are SGHDT and YYEEEE. The V gene lost 1 base and the J gene lost 5 bases, with 9 bases spanning the gap. The CDR3 runs to 13 residues. The CDR3 DNA reads TGTGCCAGCAGCTTGAACGGGTTATATGGCTACACCTTC. Encoded protein: CASSLNGLYGYTF. The full variable domain, completed using reference TRBV5-6 and TRBJ1-2, is DAGVTQSPTHLIKTRGQQVTLRCSPKSGHDTVSWYQQALGQGPQFIFQYYEEEERQRGNFPDRFSGHQFPNYSSELNVNALLLGDSALYLCASSLNGLYGYTFGSGTRLTVV.